This is a list of T cell receptor beta chains from one sample in a study of control samples from healthy donors and cancer patients. Clones were sequenced by immunoSEQ multiplex PCR, and TCRdb holds only the in-frame ones, with some missing. The sample shows some 130,000 clones, approximately 92% of them seen only once. Sequencing used blood. All receptors derive from a woman in her forties or fifties in good health. Both conserved end residues are part of each CDR3. The order of the fields is CDR3 DNA, CDR3 protein, clone size, V gene, D gene, J gene. D genes are given only for firm matches. A row's size may be missing; if present it is once, few, many or a size class.

TGCGCCAGCAGCCAAGATGGGGGATCGGATCAGCCCCAGCATTTT	CASSQDGGSDQPQHF	.	TRBV4-1	.	TRBJ1-5
TGTGCCAGCAGCCAAGACAGGCGGCCGGACGATGAGCAGTTCTTC	CASSQDRRPDDEQFF	.	TRBV14	.	TRBJ2-1
TGTGCCAGCAGACCGAACGGGACCGGCGCCTACAATGAGCAGTTCTTC	CASRPNGTGAYNEQFF	.	TRBV7-9	.	TRBJ2-1
TGTGCCAGCAGTAAGGGTCAGATGAACTATGGCTACACCTTC	CASSKGQMNYGYTF	.	TRBV6-2/TRBV6-3	.	TRBJ1-2
TGTGCCAGCAGCCTGGACCGGACTAGCGGGGGGTCTTACACAGATACGCAGTATTTT	CASSLDRTSGGSYTDTQYF	.	TRBV13	TRBD2	TRBJ2-3
TGTGCCAGCAGTGAATATAGCAATCAGCCCCAGCATTTT	CASSEYSNQPQHF	.	TRBV6-1	.	TRBJ1-5
TGTGCCAGCAGCCAAGAGCTGGCGCATGAAAAACTGTTTTTT	CASSQELAHEKLFF	.	TRBV3-1/TRBV3-2	.	TRBJ1-4
TGCAGCGTTCCTTTGGGTGATGGGTGGACCGGGGAGCTGTTTTTT	CSVPLGDGWTGELFF	.	TRBV29-1	.	TRBJ2-2
TGTGCCAGCAGGTTGACAGGGGAAGCTGGCTACACCTTC	CASRLTGEAGYTF	.	TRBV6-5	TRBD1	TRBJ1-2
TGTGCCAGCAGCTTAGAGGTCTCAATCGGTGATTCACCCCTCCACTTT	CASSLEVSIGDSPLHF	.	TRBV7-9	.	TRBJ1-6
TGTGCCAGCAGTTGGGGAACAGGGGGCGGACGTGGGCAGCCCCAGCATTTT	CASSWGTGGGRGQPQHF	.	TRBV28	TRBD1	TRBJ1-5
TGTGCCAGCAGCCAAGATCCGGCCGTCTATGGCTACACCTTC	CASSQDPAVYGYTF	.	TRBV3-1/TRBV3-2	.	TRBJ1-2
TGCGCCAGCAGCCAACAAAGATTAGCGGGAGTTAGCACAGATACGCAGTATTTT	CASSQQRLAGVSTDTQYF	.	TRBV4-1	TRBD2	TRBJ2-3
TGTGCCAGTAGTATTGGGGACGGGGGGACCATTTGGCCCCAGCATTTT	CASSIGDGGTIWPQHF	.	TRBV19	.	TRBJ1-5
TGTGCCAGCAGTTTCGGACTAGCGGGAGGGACGTATGAGCAGTTCTTC	CASSFGLAGGTYEQFF	.	TRBV28	TRBD2	TRBJ2-1
TGTGCCAGCAGTTTATCCATGGGGGCCTACAATGAGCAGTTCTTC	CASSLSMGAYNEQFF	.	TRBV27	.	TRBJ2-1
TGTGCCAGCTCACCACGACGGATCACTTACAATGAGCAGTTCTTC	CASSPRRITYNEQFF	.	TRBV18	.	TRBJ2-1
TGCAGTGCTCCGGAGTATAACATTCAGTACTTC	CSAPEYNIQYF	.	TRBV20-1	.	TRBJ2-4
TGTGCCAGCAGCCCCCAGGTGACGAGCGGGGAGCTGTTTTTT	CASSPQVTSGELFF	.	TRBV4-2	.	TRBJ2-2
TGTGCCAGCAGTGAAAAGGGGTACGAGCAGTACTTC	CASSEKGYEQYF	.	TRBV6-1	.	TRBJ2-7
TGTGCCAGCAGGTTGGGGGGTTATGGCTACACCTTC	CASRLGGYGYTF	.	TRBV2	.	TRBJ1-2
TGTGCCAGCAGGCCCTTGGGGGGGTCCTACAATGAGCAGTTCTTC	CASRPLGGSYNEQFF	.	TRBV27	TRBD2	TRBJ2-1
TGTGCCAGCAGCTTAACGAACGGACAGGGCGGTGGCTACACCTTC	CASSLTNGQGGGYTF	once	TRBV7-9	TRBD1	TRBJ1-2
TGTGCCAGCAGTGACAGGGGGGGCTATGGCTACACCTTC	CASSDRGGYGYTF	.	TRBV2	TRBD1	TRBJ1-2
TGTGCCAGCAGCTTTACCGGGGCAGCTAACTATGGCTACACCTTC	CASSFTGAANYGYTF	.	TRBV7-9	.	TRBJ1-2
TGTGCCAGCAGCCAGACACGGTTGGATACGCAGTATTTT	CASSQTRLDTQYF	.	TRBV11-3	.	TRBJ2-3
TGTGCCAGCAGAGCGGGGGCGAGTGGAAACACCATATATTTT	CASRAGASGNTIYF	.	TRBV6-6	.	TRBJ1-3
TGTGCCTCCTCAACCGGGACAGGGGGTTCTCTCTCTGGAAACACCATATATTTT	CASSTGTGGSLSGNTIYF	.	TRBV30	TRBD1	TRBJ1-3
TGCGCCAGCAGCCAAGATGCCCCAGCGGGGGGCCGGGGGGAGCAGTTCTTC	CASSQDAPAGGRGEQFF	.	TRBV4-1	TRBD2	TRBJ2-1
TGTGCCAGCTCACCCCCGGAATCGGGATACAATGAGCAGTTCTTC	CASSPPESGYNEQFF	once	TRBV18	.	TRBJ2-1
TGTGCCAGCAGCTTAGATTCCGTTGACAGGGACTTAGCCAAAAACATTCAGTACTTC	CASSLDSVDRDLAKNIQYF	.	TRBV7-6	.	TRBJ2-4
TGTGCCAGCAGCCCGACCGGGTCACTCCAGCATTTT	CASSPTGSLQHF	.	TRBV12-3/TRBV12-4	.	TRBJ1-5
TGTGCCAGCAGCTTACGGGACAGGGGGCTCCCTGGAAATCAGCCCCAGCATTTT	CASSLRDRGLPGNQPQHF	.	TRBV7-2	TRBD1	TRBJ1-5
TGTGCCAGCAGCGCTCTATTTCGTGGGACTGAAGCTTTCTTT	CASSALFRGTEAFF	.	TRBV9	.	TRBJ1-1
TGTGCCAGCAGCTCGGGGACAGGGATTTTTTTGGATACGCAGTATTTT	CASSSGTGIFLDTQYF	.	TRBV11-2	TRBD1	TRBJ2-3
TGTGCCTGGAGTACCGGGGGCTATGGCTACACCTTC	CAWSTGGYGYTF	.	TRBV30	.	TRBJ1-2
TGCGCCAGCAGCCAAAAAAAAGCGGGGGGGCCCTACAATGAGCAGTTCTTC	CASSQKKAGGPYNEQFF	.	TRBV4-1	TRBD2	TRBJ2-1
TGTGCCAGCAGCAGCGAGGACAGGGGATTCGGGGAGCTGTTTTTT	CASSSEDRGFGELFF	.	TRBV6-5	TRBD1	TRBJ2-2
TGTGCCAGTAGTAGCGGCACAGGGCGCTCTGGGGCCAACGTCCTGACTTTC	CASSSGTGRSGANVLTF	.	TRBV19	.	TRBJ2-6
TGCAGCCCTAAGCCTGGACAGGGGTCTGGAAAACTGTTTTTT	CSPKPGQGSGKLFF	.	TRBV29-1	TRBD1	TRBJ1-4
TGTGCCACCAGTGAGGGGGAGACCCAGTACTTC	CATSEGETQYF	.	TRBV24-1	.	TRBJ2-5
TGCAGCGGGAAGACAGGGGCGAAGGTGGAGGGCGGGGAGCTGTTTTTT	CSGKTGAKVEGGELFF	.	TRBV29-1	TRBD1	TRBJ2-2